This TCR beta chain comes out of a study of T cell responses to AZD1222 COVID-19 vaccine (dated by TCRdb to about 2021). As for the study more broadly: TCR sequencing covered 233 trial participants: approximately 200 given two doses of AZD1222 and about 26 given two doses of MenACWY control vaccine. Trial participants were enrolled by age into subgroups of 18-55, 56-69 and 70-plus years, and around 150, 29 and 61 TCR-sequenced participants, respectively, were included in these subgroups. Overall results and qualifications from the work: Most participants were white British and females outnumbered males, and the authors suggested that clonal diversity may have been underestimated. Conclusions about previously exposed vaccinees are limited because only six or seven AZD1222 recipients were SARS-CoV-2 seropositive at baseline. Epitopes outside the regions mutated in the B.1.351 and B.1.1.7 variants were reportedly recognized by nearly half of the unique spike-specific TCRs. In the small 56-69-year group, the increase in depth fell short of significance, most likely because of low power. Vaccine-associated CD4 TCRs spanned the whole spike protein, with dominant responses in regions 160-218 and 743-854. Because no samples from the day 14 peak response were available, repertoires could be characterized only after the peak T cell response. After two AZD1222 doses, both the breadth and the depth of spike-specific TCRs were significantly higher than at day 0 and than in MenACWY recipients.

The CDR3 regions of human TCRbeta chains were subjected to immunosequencing. The authors' analysis ran thus. TCRs in the repertoires were compared against a reference library of SARS-CoV-2-specific TCRs that had been generated with the MIRA antigen-specificity platform. Breadth was defined as the fraction of unique TCRs that were SARS-CoV-2-associated. Depth was defined as the fraction of total T cells that were SARS-CoV-2-associated. Using the MIRA data, every spike-specific TCR was mapped to the spike region that the TCR reacted to and assigned to either a CD4 or a CD8 class. Log10-transformed breadth and depth values were compared by one-way ANOVA with Sidak's multiple comparisons tests. Drawn from immuneACCESS, this table holds only the in-frame rearrangements with V and J called that TCRdb kept. Clones are partly lost; checked studies trace under half to an unresolved V gene and leave the rest unexplained. That table furnishes V, J and clone size, whereas the DNA furnished D and trimming. The sample contains roughly 150,000 clones, 90% to 95% of them found a single time. Roughly 1.2% of the sample comes from the top ten.

The time point label, as the study defines it: about 28 days (+/-7) after the second vaccine dose. Because spike-specific TCR depth and breadth did not differ between the two schedules, AZD1222 recipients who got a second dose at roughly 4 weeks were pooled with those who got a second dose at roughly 12 weeks. Vaccinee samples were obtained from the UK trials COV001 and COV002, which included a single-blind randomized controlled phase 2/3 trial of AZD1222 (ChAdOx1 nCoV-19) in healthy adults. Trial participant PBMC samples were collected at day 0 and day 28 after the second dose for TCRbeta chain sequencing. As regards this clone: The antigen it recognizes is unknown. Base qualities are missing; no much larger clone stands one base away.

V is shortened by 6 bases, J by 3 bases, and the region joining them spans 17 bases. The CDR3 covers 15 residues, taking in both the cysteine and the phenylalanine. The DNA shown is the 45-base CDR3, in frame from base 1. The germline V gene gives CDR1 as ENHRY and CDR2 as SYGVKD. The sample was peripheral blood, taken 28 days after the second AZD1222 dose. The source of this sequence is an adult who received the AZD1222 COVID-19 vaccine. The V and J segments used are TRBV10-3 and TRBJ1-2, with an unclear D gene assignment. The sequenced DNA: TGTGCCATCAGGATGGACTTTTCTCCGGACTATGGCTACACCTTC. Its protein is CAIRMDFSPDYGYTF.